These 30 T cell receptor beta chains share one sample of origin, sequenced in a study of T-cell memory formation after mild COVID-19. TCRdb called the 5' RACE reads again in MiXCR, with one record for every CDR3 protein. This sample has roughly 170,000 distinct CDR3 sequences, with about 18% found just once. The sample taken for sequencing was PBMCs or a T cell subset sorted from them (not recorded which). These receptors came from a man in his late teens or twenties who had mild COVID-19 (a few samples of this study predate the infection). Cell type and time point are not known.

A few counts support this clonotype. The rearrangement uses TRBV6-2 or TRBV6-3 and TRBJ2-1, with TRBD2 matching 7 bases. The V gene end was trimmed by 6 bases and the J gene end by 9 bases; junction bases not matched to a gene: 2. CDR1 and CDR2 (germline): MNHEY, SVGEGT. The CDR3 loop spans 11 amino acids. Here the CDR3 reads CASRGGVEQFF. The CDR3 DNA sequence: TGTGCCAGCAGGGGAGGGGTTGAGCAGTTCTTC.

This clonotype showed up many times. The chain links TRBV5-1 to TRBJ2-6, with a weak D call TRBD2 (6 bases). The length of the CDR3 is 18 residues. CDR1 and CDR2 from the germline V gene are SGHRS and YFSETQ. V lost 2 bases and J lost 0, with 15 bases in between. The CDR3 bases are TGCGCCAGCAGCTTCATCGCCGGAGCGGGCTCTGGGGCCAACGTCCTGACTTTC. This sequence encodes CASSFIAGAGSGANVLTF.

This chain links TRBV10-1 with TRBJ2-1; 7 bases are a match to TRBD1. This CDR3 region has 13 residues. CDR1 is WNHNN and CDR2 is SYGVQD in the germline V gene (reference sequence). Trimming removed 0 bases from V and 15 bases from J; junction bases left unmatched: 8. CDR3 nucleotides: TGCGCCAGCAGTGAGTCGATTGGGACAGTGACGTTCTTC. Translation: CASSESIGTVTFF.

The V call is TRBV7-2, the J call TRBJ2-3; TRBD2 agrees at 9 bases. The germline CDR1 and CDR2 sequences are SGHTA and FQGNSA. This CDR3 contains 14 residues. V dropped 5 bases and J dropped 2; count of bases not matched to a gene: 2. The CDR3 region has the DNA TGTGCCAGCAGCGCGGGGGGGTTCACAGATACGCAGTATTTT. Its protein product is CASSAGGFTDTQYF.

This clonotype occurred a few times. The chain combines TRBV24-1 with TRBJ2-2; D not certain. This CDR3 is built from 13 residues. The ends were cut back, 5 bases at V and 8 bases at J, with 11 bases in the middle. Germline assignment: CDR1 KGHDR and CDR2 SFDVKD. The CDR3 sequence is CATSGAVGGELFF. In nucleotides, the CDR3 is TGTGCCACCAGTGGTGCAGTAGGGGGGGAGCTGTTTTTT.

There are a few counts of this clonotype. The chain combines TRBV28 with TRBJ1-1; the D gene is possibly TRBD1 (5 bases). Germline lookup yields CDR1 MDHEN and CDR2 SYDVKM. V dropped 7 bases and J dropped 0 bases, with 12 bases sitting between them. The CDR3 contains 14 residues. The CDR3 nucleotides read TGTGCCAGCACCCCGGGGGACCTGAACACTGAAGCTTTCTTT. Translated: CASTPGDLNTEAFF.

The V gene is TRBV2, the J gene TRBJ1-1; a weak D match, TRBD1 (5 bases). Trimming removed 2 bases from V and 6 bases from J, with 10 bases in between. The germline V gene has CDR1 SNHLY and CDR2 FYNNEI. The CDR3 consists of 13 residues. The CDR3 here is CASSEQGGAEAFF. The DNA for the CDR3 is TGTGCCAGCAGTGAACAGGGAGGAGCTGAAGCTTTCTTT. The entire variable domain, with the rest obtained from reference TRBV2 and TRBJ1-1, is as follows: EPEVTQTPSHQVTQMGQEVILRCVPISNHLYFYWYRQILGQKVEFLVSFYNNEISEKSEIFDDQFSVERPDGSNFTLKIRSTKLEDSAMYFCASSEQGGAEAFFGQGTRLTVV.

This clonotype was counted only a few times. The rearrangement links TRBV18 to TRBJ2-7; 10 bases agree with TRBD1. CDR1 and CDR2 from the germline V gene are KGHSH and LQKENI. The CDR3 length is 15 residues. V trimming: 6 bases; J trimming: 5 bases; junction bases outside the gene matches: 10. The CDR3 here is CASSPRTGGTNEQYF. CDR3 nucleotide sequence: TGTGCCAGCTCCCCGCGGACAGGGGGAACTAACGAGCAGTACTTC.

This clonotype has a handful of counts. This sequence joins TRBV5-1 and TRBJ2-1; D uncertain. This CDR3 comprises 12 residues. V was pared by 4 bases and J by 5 bases, with 7 bases between. The germline gives CDR1 SGHRS, CDR2 YFSETQ. For the CDR3, the DNA is TGCGCCAGCAGCCGGCCCCACAATGAGCAGTTCTTC. Amino acids: CASSRPHNEQFF.

This clonotype has only a few counts. The chain is built from TRBV7-2 and TRBJ1-6, with unresolved D. The germline gives CDR1 SGHTA, CDR2 FQGNSA. CDR3 length equals 15 residues. The V end was cut by 2 bases, the J end by 5 bases, with 10 bases between. CDR3 amino acids: CASSLFKLNNSPLHF. The CDR3 DNA follows: TGTGCCAGCAGCTTATTCAAGTTAAATAATTCACCCCTCCACTTT.

The rearrangement uses TRBV5-1 and TRBJ2-3; possibly TRBD1 for D (5 bases). The germline CDR1 and CDR2 sequences are SGHRS and YFSETQ. The CDR3 consists of 15 residues. V lost 0 bases and J 2 bases, leaving 10 bases between the germline ends. The CDR3 reads CASSLGSGSTDTQYF. As DNA, the CDR3 is TGCGCCAGCAGCTTGGGCTCAGGGTCCACAGATACGCAGTATTTT.

This clonotype has only a few counts. The chain recombines TRBV3-1 with TRBJ1-6; D remains ambiguous. The ends were cut back, 0 bases at V and 6 bases at J, with 12 bases in the middle. From germline, CDR1 is LGHDT and CDR2 YNNKEL (reference sequence). The CDR3 is 16 amino acids. CDR3 residues: CASSQEAGASNSPLHF. For the CDR3, the DNA is TGTGCCAGCAGCCAAGAGGCAGGCGCATCTAATTCACCCCTCCACTTT.

This clonotype was found a few times. This rearrangement joins TRBV20-1 to TRBJ1-2, with TRBD1 matching 8 bases. Trimming removed 0 bases from V and 8 bases from J; junction bases left unmatched: 8. CDR1 is DFQATT and CDR2 is SNEGSKA in the germline V gene (reference sequence). The CDR3 extends over 14 amino acids. The CDR3 coding sequence is TGCAGTGCTAGAGATCCCCGGACAGGGCAAGGCTACACCTTC. Amino acids: CSARDPRTGQGYTF.

This clonotype was picked up a small number of times. This chain joins TRBV14 and TRBJ2-1, with D possibly being TRBD1 or TRBD2 (5 bases each). Germline CDR1 reads SGHDN; CDR2 reads FVKESK. The length of the CDR3 is 14 residues. With 1 base removed from V and 10 bases from J, the gap between germline ends came to 14 bases. The CDR3 here is CASSQVGLAHEQFF. CDR3 DNA: TGTGCCAGCAGCCAAGTGGGGCTAGCCCACGAGCAGTTCTTC.

The chain has TRBV12-3 or TRBV12-4 and TRBJ2-1; possibly TRBD1 or TRBD2 for D (6 bases each). Trimming removed 6 bases at V and 4 bases at J, with 16 bases between. The CDR3 length is 15 residues. The CDR3 is CASSWRGMGYNEQFF. The CDR3 nucleotides are TGTGCCAGCAGCTGGAGGGGGATGGGGTACAATGAGCAGTTCTTC.

This clonotype showed up just a few times. This sequence joins TRBV3-1 and TRBJ1-5; D might be TRBD1 (5 bases). Trimming shortened V by 5 bases and J by 2 bases, and 13 bases separated the two germline ends. CDR3 length equals 15 residues. The germline CDR1 and CDR2 sequences are LGHDT and YNNKEL (reference sequence). This CDR3 is CASSGTWGGNQPQHF. The CDR3 nucleotides read TGTGCCAGCAGCGGGACCTGGGGAGGCAATCAGCCCCAGCATTTT.

The chain uses TRBV2 and TRBJ2-7, with TRBD2 matching 8 bases. V lost 7 bases and J lost 2; bases outside the gene matches: 4. CDR3 size: 13 residues. From germline, CDR1 is SNHLY and CDR2 FYNNEI. The CDR3 reads CASTQRGTYEQYV. CDR3 DNA: TGTGCCAGCACACAGCGGGGGACCTACGAGCAGTACGTC.

The V and J genes are TRBV6-2 or TRBV6-3 and TRBJ1-5, with TRBD1 matching over 7 bases. The trim removed 1 base at V and 3 bases at J, leaving 3 bases unmatched. Germline V gene lookup returns CDR1 MNHEY and CDR2 SVGEGT. The CDR3 length is 15 residues. This CDR3 reads CASSYLQGHNQPQHF. The CDR3 DNA sequence: TGTGCCAGCAGTTACTTACAGGGGCACAATCAGCCCCAGCATTTT.

V is TRBV6-5 and J is TRBJ1-3; D is unclear. The V gene lost 5 bases and the J gene lost 1 base, with 9 bases spanning the gap. Germline V gene lookup returns CDR1 MNHEY and CDR2 SVGAGI. The CDR3 totals 14 residues. CDR3: CASSINLSGNTIYF. The CDR3 DNA is TGTGCCAGCAGTATAAATCTTTCTGGAAACACCATATATTTT.

The chain is built from TRBV9 and TRBJ2-5, with 8 bases that match TRBD1. After removal of 3 bases from V and 4 bases from J, the junction contained 8 bases not matched to a gene. CDR1 and CDR2 (germline): SGDLS, YYNGEE. This CDR3 spans 15 amino acids. The CDR3 sequence is CASSAPDRGGETQYF. CDR3 sequence (DNA): TGTGCCAGCAGCGCCCCTGACAGGGGAGGAGAGACCCAGTACTTC.

The genes are TRBV7-2 and TRBJ1-1, with TRBD1 matching 7 bases. This CDR3 is built from 18 residues. CDR1 is SGHTA, CDR2 FQGNSA, per germline. With 5 bases clipped from V and 5 bases from J, the junction kept 20 bases outside the gene matches. In DNA, the CDR3 is TGTGCCAGCAGCACCCCAGGGGAACAGGGGTTACGAGGTACTGAAGCTTTCTTT. Protein product: CASSTPGEQGLRGTEAFF.

This clonotype occurred a few times. The V gene is TRBV5-5, the J gene TRBJ1-4; no clear D gene. Germline CDR1 reads SGHKS; CDR2 reads YYEKEE (reference sequence). CDR3 length equals 15 residues. Trimming cost V 4 bases and J 4 bases, with 14 bases left between them. For the CDR3, the DNA is TGTGCCAGCAGCCCGCTCTGGCAGGATAATGAAAAACTGTTTTTT. Translated, it gives CASSPLWQDNEKLFF.

The rearrangement links TRBV27 to TRBJ2-2; TRBD1 aligns across 7 bases. The CDR3 has 14 residues. V lost 2 bases, J lost 7 bases, and 4 bases stayed unmatched. Germline loops: CDR1 MNHEY, CDR2 SMNVEV (reference sequence). Here the CDR3 reads CASSLGTDHGELFF. The CDR3, as DNA: TGTGCCAGCAGTTTAGGGACAGACCACGGGGAGCTGTTTTTT.

This clonotype showed up just once. The rearrangement links TRBV29-1 to TRBJ2-1; D unclear. Trimming pared 3 bases from V and 0 bases from J, leaving 12 bases between. The length of the CDR3 is 15 residues. Germline-derived CDR1 and CDR2 are SQVTM and ANQGSEA. As DNA, the CDR3 is TGCAGCGTTGACCCAACGGAAGTCTCCTACAATGAGCAGTTCTTC. Encoded protein: CSVDPTEVSYNEQFF.

V is TRBV5-1 and J is TRBJ2-7; 7 bases match TRBD1. The CDR3 is 15 amino acids. Per germline, CDR1 SGHRS and CDR2 YFSETQ. V was pared by 4 bases and J by 1 base, with 8 bases of the junction left unmatched. The chain's CDR3 is CASSLGTATSYEQYF. DNA for the CDR3: TGCGCCAGCAGCCTCGGGACAGCCACATCCTACGAGCAGTACTTC.

The chain joins TRBV5-1 to TRBJ1-1; possible D gene TRBD1, 5 bases. V was cut by 1 base and J by 5 bases, with 9 bases left in between. Germline V gives CDR1 SGHRS, CDR2 YFSETQ. The CDR3 has 13 residues. The CDR3 is CASSLWGVTEAFF. The CDR3 bases are TGCGCCAGCAGCTTGTGGGGGGTTACTGAAGCTTTCTTT.

This clonotype was found a few times. The chain recombines TRBV4-3 with TRBJ2-5; D is undetermined. Germline V gives CDR1 LGHNA, CDR2 YSLEER. The length of the CDR3 is 16 residues. V lost 4 bases to trimming and J lost 5 bases, with 20 bases between them. The CDR3 DNA reads as TGCGCCAGCAGCCTCCCCGTAGGGCCCCCGGCGGAGACCCAGTACTTC. Amino acids: CASSLPVGPPAETQYF.

This chain joins TRBV7-2 and TRBJ1-4; TRBD1 agrees at 8 bases. CDR3 length: 15 residues. Germline-derived CDR1 and CDR2 are SGHTA and FQGNSA. The junction had 8 bases not matched to a gene; V was cut back by 5 bases and J by 6 bases. The CDR3: CASSTRTGSYEKLFF. The CDR3 DNA reads TGTGCCAGCAGCACAAGGACAGGGTCTTATGAAAAACTGTTTTTT. Full variable domain (remainder filled in from reference TRBV7-2 and TRBJ1-4): GAGVSQSPSNKVTEKGKDVELRCDPISGHTALYWYRQSLGQGLEFLIYFQGNSAPDKSGLPSDRFSAERTGGSVSTLTIQRTQQEDSAVYLCASSTRTGSYEKLFFGSGTQLSVL.

This clonotype was counted only a few times. The V gene is TRBV4-1, the J gene TRBJ2-6; TRBD2 might be the D (6 bases). The CDR3 is 18 amino acids. The V end lost 5 bases, the J end lost 0 bases, and 17 bases lay between the germline ends. The V gene's germline CDR1 is MGHRA and CDR2 YSYEKL. The CDR3 here is CASSFLALASSGANVLTF. The DNA of the CDR3 is TGCGCCAGCAGCTTCCTAGCCCTAGCGAGCTCTGGGGCCAACGTCCTGACTTTC.

This clonotype was detected a few times. The chain joins TRBV4-1 to TRBJ1-2; tentatively, D is TRBD1 (6 bases). V dropped 1 base and J dropped 7 bases, with 25 bases sitting between them. The CDR3 is 18 residues long. Germline V gene lookup returns CDR1 MGHRA and CDR2 YSYEKL. The CDR3 DNA reads as TGCGCCAGCAGCCAAGTCCCTCTCCTCAGGGGCCACGCCGGTGGCTACACCTTC. This translates into CASSQVPLLRGHAGGYTF.